This T cell receptor (beta chain) is from a study of cytomegalovirus exposure and HLA in healthy donors (dated by TCRdb to the late 2010s). Turning to the overall study: According to a later analysis, the approximately 120 validation repertoires were produced on the same platform as the approximately 620 repertoires of the first cohort. In addition to the first cohort of 666 subjects, a separate validation cohort of 130 or so different subjects was used. The study was designed to test whether signatures of past pathogen exposure could be identified by cataloging public T cell receptors. To predict cytomegalovirus infection status, the study combined high-throughput TCR immunosequencing, statistical association of individual TCRs with disease status, and machine learning.

This clone showed up just once. Its specific antigen is unknown. Base quality data are lacking; no much larger clone is found one base away. Overall study results and their limits: The classifier was reported to diagnose cytomegalovirus status with high specificity and sensitivity in both the original cohort and the validation cohort. The authors suggested that the approach could potentially be generalized to other disease states and immunological phenotypes. The study listed approximately 150 TCR beta chains as associated with cytomegalovirus. A later analysis had no HLA typing for the validation cohort, so co-occurrence there was scored across all 120 repertoires. In a later analysis, TCRs clustered in the first cohort were found to also tend to co-occur in the roughly 130 validation repertoires, with approximately 93% of cluster scores above 0. Most TCR sequences were seen in very few donors, while some public TCRs were found in many individuals. In vitro tests confirmed that a few of the cytomegalovirus-associated TCR beta chains recognize cytomegalovirus antigens.

Library preparation used the immunoSEQ multiplex PCR assay. The paper's data handling went like this. A statistical classification framework was built for diagnosing cytomegalovirus status from the catalog of TCR beta chain sequences. As stored in TCRdb, this immuneACCESS dataset retains in-frame rearrangements with V and J assigned. A fraction of the clones does not appear; measured against another copy, unresolved V genes explain less than half of the discrepancy, and the remainder lacks a known reason. V, J and clone size reflect that table, while D and trimming were determined from the DNA. The sample table records 200,000 or so clones; 75% to 95% of these occur just once. Roughly 1% of the sample is taken by the ten largest. The donors belonged to the validation cohort of over a hundred subjects, which was separate from the roughly 670-subject first cohort. Material for sequencing was PBMCs. This clonotype was obtained from a woman under 30 in good health and CMV-seronegative.

The CDR3 amino acid sequence is: CASSVGVMETQYF. In nucleotide form, the sequence is TGTGCCAGCAGTGTAGGGGTAATGGAGACCCAGTACTTC. The sequence is built from TRBV2 and TRBJ2-5, with a tentative D gene TRBD1 over 5 matching bases. Spanning cysteine to phenylalanine, the CDR3 consists of 13 amino acids. Solely the CDR3 DNA is kept, with 39 bases framed from the first base. In the germline V gene, CDR1 corresponds to SNHLY and CDR2 to FYNNEI. Relative to germline, V is 4 bases shorter and J is 5 bases shorter, with 11 bases between their ends.